The source of this TCR beta chain is a study of long-term antiretroviral therapy in people with HIV. Study information: Of all samples, the earliest predate the 2015 immediate-ART recommendation by about a decade. Regarding the study as a whole: Post-ART diversity increased but stayed below transplant donor controls. Clones that expanded before ART (that is, prior to treatment) dominated the repertoire at all time points.

This clone was seen once. Antigen: not known. Researchers report immunoSEQ v3.0 was run at survey level. This table comes from immunoSEQ multiplex PCR, and its TCRdb copy is limited to in-frame clones, with some not included. The sample contains some 28,000 clones, 70% to 90% of which appear only once. Going into DNA extraction, samples held about 0.85-11 million cryopreserved PBMC. Losses at the gene ends were 3 bases for V and 3 bases for J; bases not matched to a gene: 3. The CDR3 runs to 15 residues. Germline loops: CDR1 SGDLS, CDR2 YYNGEE. This receptor was taken from a middle-aged man with HIV. The chain joins TRBV9 to TRBJ2-7; 13 bases align to TRBD2. Specimen: unsorted PBMCs, collected 3 years after starting antiretroviral therapy. The DNA for the CDR3 is TGTGCCAGCAGCGCGGGGACTAGCGGGAACTACGAGCAGTACTTC. This gives the protein CASSAGTSGNYEQYF. The full variable domain, rest sourced from reference TRBV9 and TRBJ2-7, is DSGVTQTPKHLITATGQRVTLRCSPRSGDLSVYWYQQSLDQGLQFLIQYYNGEERAKGNILERFSAQQFPDLHSELNLSSLELGDSALYFCASSAGTSGNYEQYFGPGTRLTVT.